This T cell receptor (beta chain) is from a study of T cells in Graves' hyperthyroidism and ophthalmopathy. Exclusion of a patient resulted from uncontrolled infection, other autoimmune disease, pregnancy or lactation. This clonotype was picked up a small number of times. Its antigen is currently unknown. V was trimmed by 6 bases and J by 7 bases, leaving 12 bases between them. This CDR3 region has 13 residues. Germline loops: CDR1 MNHEY, CDR2 SVGAGI. Study-wide results and caveats: The model foresaw ophthalmopathy a median 6.5 months prior to onset. Most thyroid clonotypes expanded above 0.001 appeared in blood too. Ophthalmopathy could be told apart from stable hyperthyroidism with a 13 V-J model.

TCR beta CDR3 sequences were amplified from RNA transcripts. The HTBI primer set served for first-round RT-PCR of the TCR CDR3. TCRdb re-called the multiplex PCR reads with MiXCR, one entry per CDR3 protein. The sample lists 480,000 or so distinct CDR3 sequences, around 50% occurring once. Source material: peripheral blood or thyroid tissue (not recorded which). The TCR comes from an adult woman with Graves' disease, either hyperthyroidism or ophthalmopathy (not recorded which). The gene calls are TRBV6-5 and TRBJ1-4; D perhaps matches TRBD1 (6 bases). CDR3 nucleotide sequence: TGTGCCAGCAGGAGGGGGGCCGGTGAAAAACTGTTTTTT. This sequence encodes CASRRGAGEKLFF.